The source of this T cell receptor beta chain is a study of T cells in Graves' hyperthyroidism and ophthalmopathy. The study's findings and limits: Blood also contained most expanded thyroid clonotypes above 0.001.

The V end was cut by 1 base, the J end by 5 bases, with 12 bases between. The CDR3 length is 14 residues. Amplification yielded TCR beta CDR3 regions, with RNA transcripts as the source. A first-round RT-PCR of the TCR CDR3 used the HTBI primer set. From the multiplex PCR reads, TCRdb called clonotypes with MiXCR, one entry per CDR3 protein. The table lists fewer than 750,000 distinct CDR3 sequences, around 15% of them singletons. Note on this clonotype: No antigen is known for it.

The TCR originated in a woman aged 40-49 years with Graves' ophthalmopathy. Sample: blood. V gene TRBV12-3 or TRBV12-4 combines with J gene TRBJ2-7; D remains ambiguous. The CDR3 sequence is CASSLVPAADEQYF. The DNA for the CDR3 is TGTGCCAGCAGTTTAGTTCCCGCGGCGGACGAGCAGTACTTC.